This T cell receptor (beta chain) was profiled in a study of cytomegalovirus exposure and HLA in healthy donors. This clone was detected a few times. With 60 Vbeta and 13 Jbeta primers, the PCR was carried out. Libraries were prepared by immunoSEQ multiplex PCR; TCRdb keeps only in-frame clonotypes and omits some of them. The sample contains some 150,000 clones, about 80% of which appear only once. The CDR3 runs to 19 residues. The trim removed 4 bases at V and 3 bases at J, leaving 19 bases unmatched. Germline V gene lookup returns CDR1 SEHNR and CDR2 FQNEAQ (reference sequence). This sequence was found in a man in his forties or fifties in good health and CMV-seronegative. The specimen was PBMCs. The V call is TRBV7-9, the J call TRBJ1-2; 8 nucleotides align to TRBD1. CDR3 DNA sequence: TGTGCCAGCAGCTCCGTAGTTTCGGACAGGGTCTTCTCGGACTATGGCTACACCTTC. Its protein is CASSSVVSDRVFSDYGYTF.